This T cell receptor beta chain was found in a study of shared T cell receptors in the human thymus. Unmatched junction bases numbered 11, after V lost 4 bases and J lost 4 bases. The germline V gene has CDR1 SGHNT and CDR2 YYREEE (reference sequence). The length of the CDR3 is 16 residues. Sequenced by immunoSEQ multiplex PCR; TCRdb stores in-frame clones only, minus some. The table shows roughly 550,000 clones, with around 78% occurring only once. The same sample was also used in a study of human thymus T cells. That paper states: The sample donors, healthy Finnish infants, were having corrective surgery for congenital heart defects. The thymus tissue came from resections taken during corrective heart surgery.

The sequencing input was thymocytes. The origin of this receptor is a boy under three years old with a congenital heart defect. The chain employs TRBV5-4 and TRBJ1-3, with TRBD1 identical over 7 bases. The CDR3: CASSAKTDREGNTIYF. The CDR3 nucleotides read TGTGCCAGCAGCGCCAAGACCGACAGGGAGGGAAACACCATATATTTT. Filled out from reference TRBV5-4 and TRBJ1-3, the complete variable domain reads ETGVTQSPTHLIKTRGQQVTLRCSSQSGHNTVSWYQQALGQGPQFIFQYYREEENGRGNFPPRFSGLQFPNYSSELNVNALELDDSALYLCASSAKTDREGNTIYFGEGSWLTVV.